One and the same sample provided the 27 T cell receptor beta chains below, sequenced in a study of persistence of HIV-infected CD4 T cells. Anti-CD3/anti-CD28 beads served as a nonspecific positive control stimulus. Sorting selected CD4+ T cells upregulating both CD40 ligand and CD69. These receptors' antigens are unknown. The libraries were made with immunoSEQ version 4 in survey mode. Profiling relied on immunoSEQ multiplex PCR, and the TCRdb table lists in-frame clones only, not all of them. Altogether about 40,000 clones are present, about 87% being singletons, with the ten largest covering approximately 1.4%. This sample comprised CD4+ T cells sorted from PBMCs after approximately 18-hour stimulation, obtained from a patient who received antiretroviral therapy. The receptors derive from an adult man with HIV who was CMV-seropositive.

The gene calls are TRBV27 and TRBJ1-2; 9 nucleotides line up with TRBD1. The CDR3 has 18 residues. V lost 6 bases to trimming and J lost 0 bases; unmatched junction nucleotides: 14. Per the germline V gene, CDR1 is MNHEY and CDR2 is SMNVEV (reference sequence). The CDR3 loop is CASRSPYRGPGANYGYTF. In DNA, the CDR3 is TGTGCCAGCAGGTCGCCGTACAGGGGGCCAGGGGCTAACTATGGCTACACCTTC.

The CDR3 loop reads CASSSGQAGANVLTF. The CDR3 region has the DNA TGTGCCAGCAGTTCGGGACAAGCTGGGGCCAACGTCCTGACTTTC. The chain links TRBV7-6 to TRBJ2-6, with D maybe TRBD1 (6 bases). The CDR3 has 15 amino acids. Germline values: CDR1 SGHVS, CDR2 FNYEAQ. Trimming stripped 6 bases from V and 2 bases from J, with 11 bases between. The complete variable domain, with remaining parts taken from reference TRBV7-6 and TRBJ2-6, reads GAGVSQSPRYKVTKRGQDVALRCDPISGHVSLYWYRQALGQGPEFLTYFNYEAQQDKSGLPNDRFSAERPEGSISTLTIQRTEQRDSAMYRCASSSGQAGANVLTFGAGSRLTVL.

The chain uses TRBV7-3 and TRBJ2-7, with 9 bases lining up with TRBD2. V lost 5 bases to trimming and J lost 2 bases; unmatched junction nucleotides: 7. The CDR3 contains 15 residues. Germline CDR1 SGHTA, CDR2 FQGTGA. CDR3 in DNA: TGTGCCAGCAGCGCCGGTGCGGGAGGGCCCTACGAGCAGTACTTC. Translating it yields CASSAGAGGPYEQYF.

This chain connects TRBV3-1 (or the pseudogene TRBV3-2) to TRBJ2-3; D perhaps matches TRBD2 (5 bases). V was trimmed by 1 base and J by 6 bases, leaving 23 bases between them. Germline V gene data show CDR1 as LGHDT and CDR2 as YNNKEL (reference sequence). CDR3 size: 18 residues. The DNA of the CDR3 is TGTGCCAGCAGCCAAGGAGAAAGTAGCCAATCCCGGAGGGATACGCAGTATTTT. Translation: CASSQGESSQSRRDTQYF.

The V and J genes are TRBV6-5 and TRBJ2-3, with TRBD1 identical over 9 bases. V lost 6 bases, J lost 13 bases, and 5 bases stayed unmatched. Germline V CDR1 and CDR2: MNHEY, SVGAGI. This CDR3 contains 11 residues. CDR3 in amino acids: CASRRDRAEYF. The CDR3 DNA reads as TGTGCCAGCAGACGGGACAGGGCGGAGTATTTT.

This chain uses TRBV10-3 with TRBJ2-7; the match to TRBD1 covers 10 bases. Looked up from germline, CDR1 is ENHRY and CDR2 is SYGVKD. The V gene end was trimmed by 8 bases and the J gene end by 7 bases; junction bases not matched to a gene: 14. The CDR3 covers 15 residues. CDR3 sequence reads: CAISTRDRGLREQYF. The DNA of the CDR3 is TGTGCCATCTCCACAAGGGACAGGGGCCTTCGGGAGCAGTACTTC.

The chain combines TRBV5-1 with TRBJ1-5, with 9 nucleotides matching TRBD1. The CDR3 is 14 residues long. After removal of 4 bases from V and 4 bases from J, the junction contained 3 bases not matched to a gene. Germline V CDR1 and CDR2: SGHRS, YFSETQ. CDR3: CASSQGTGNQPQHF. The CDR3 DNA reads as TGCGCCAGCAGCCAAGGGACAGGGAATCAGCCCCAGCATTTT.

The CDR3 DNA reads as TGTGCCAGCAGCCCCGCAGGGGGCCGTGCTTCAAACTATGGCTACACCTTC. Protein product: CASSPAGGRASNYGYTF. The chain combines TRBV2 with TRBJ1-2; 8 nucleotides agree with TRBD1. This CDR3 is 17 amino acids long. Germline V gene data show CDR1 as SNHLY and CDR2 as FYNNEI. The V and J ends lost 6 bases and 2 bases, in that order; junction bases with no gene match: 14. The full variable domain, completed using reference TRBV2 and TRBJ1-2, is EPEVTQTPSHQVTQMGQEVILRCVPISNHLYFYWYRQILGQKVEFLVSFYNNEISEKSEIFDDQFSVERPDGSNFTLKIRSTKLEDSAMYFCASSPAGGRASNYGYTFGSGTRLTVV.

The chain has TRBV30 and TRBJ2-2, with 8 positions matching TRBD2. V shed 3 bases and J 1 base; nucleotides not matched to a gene: 4. The CDR3 totals 15 residues. From germline, CDR1 is GTSNPN and CDR2 SVGIG (reference sequence). CDR3 protein: CAWSRLAMNTGELFF. CDR3 in DNA: TGTGCCTGGAGCCGACTAGCGATGAACACCGGGGAGCTGTTTTTT.

The CDR3 region is CASSTRARNTEAFF. As DNA, the CDR3 is TGTGCCAGCAGTACCAGGGCCCGGAACACTGAAGCTTTCTTT. The rearrangement uses TRBV2 and TRBJ1-1; a possible D gene is TRBD1 (5 bases). Trimming took 5 bases from V and 1 from J, leaving 11 bases between them. This CDR3 has 14 residues. CDR1 SNHLY and CDR2 FYNNEI come from the germline V gene.

The chain recombines TRBV4-3 with TRBJ2-1; D unresolved. The CDR3 is 13 amino acids. Trimming cost V 0 bases and J 6 bases, with 6 bases left between them. Germline V lookup: CDR1 LGHNA, CDR2 YSLEER. The CDR3, as DNA: TGCGCCAGCAGCCAAGAATTAGGCAATGAGCAGTTCTTC. Translating gives CASSQELGNEQFF.

The genes are TRBV30 and TRBJ1-3, with 7 bases fitting TRBD1. The germline gives CDR1 GTSNPN, CDR2 SVGIG (reference sequence). Trimming at V came to 2 bases and at J to 0 bases, leaving 7 bases not matched to a gene. CDR3 length: 16 residues. Here the CDR3 DNA reads TGTGCCTGGAGTATGAAGGGACAGAGCTCTGGAAACACCATATATTTT. The encoded protein is CAWSMKGQSSGNTIYF.

The chain has TRBV29-1 and TRBJ1-1; D is ambiguous. CDR1 and CDR2 (germline): SQVTM, ANQGSEA. The CDR3 extends over 12 amino acids. Trimming stripped 2 bases from V and 4 bases from J, with 8 bases between. CDR3 DNA: TGCAGCGTTGAAAGGGCAGGCACTGAAGCTTTCTTT. It is translated as CSVERAGTEAFF.

The rearrangement joins TRBV6-5 to TRBJ2-1; D perhaps matches TRBD1 (5 bases). The CDR3 is 15 residues long. V was clipped by 7 bases and J by 0 bases, with 13 bases between them. Per the germline V gene, CDR1 is MNHEY and CDR2 is SVGAGI. The CDR3 spells CASTWADSSYNEQFF. In nucleotides, the CDR3 is TGTGCCAGCACTTGGGCCGACAGCTCCTACAATGAGCAGTTCTTC.

The V call is TRBV2, the J call TRBJ1-2; TRBD1 matches at 9 bases. With V trimmed by 2 bases and J by 5 bases, 6 bases remained unmatched. This CDR3 has 15 amino acids. From germline, CDR1 is SNHLY and CDR2 FYNNEI. The chain's CDR3 is CASSEPRTGDYGYTF. The CDR3 DNA reads TGTGCCAGCAGTGAACCCCGGACAGGGGATTATGGCTACACCTTC. The complete variable domain, with remaining parts taken from reference TRBV2 and TRBJ1-2, reads EPEVTQTPSHQVTQMGQEVILRCVPISNHLYFYWYRQILGQKVEFLVSFYNNEISEKSEIFDDQFSVERPDGSNFTLKIRSTKLEDSAMYFCASSEPRTGDYGYTFGSGTRLTVV.

The V and J genes are TRBV6-1 and TRBJ1-1, with D perhaps matching TRBD1 (6 bases). This CDR3 is 15 amino acids long. Germline assignment: CDR1 MNHNS and CDR2 SASEGT. Between the trimmed V and J ends, which lost 2 bases and 7 bases, there was a span of 17 bases. CDR3 protein: CASSESSRGGDEAFF. Written as DNA, the CDR3 is TGTGCCAGCAGTGAAAGTTCTAGGGGGGGAGATGAAGCTTTCTTT.

This sequence joins TRBV2 and TRBJ1-5; 9 positions match TRBD1. From germline, CDR1 is SNHLY and CDR2 FYNNEI. J gave up 0 bases and V 0 bases, and 9 bases lay outside the gene matches. The CDR3 spans 19 residues. CDR3 region: CASSEALGQGLYSNQPQHF. DNA of the CDR3: TGTGCCAGCAGTGAAGCGCTGGGACAGGGCCTTTATAGCAATCAGCCCCAGCATTTT.

The rearrangement joins TRBV19 to TRBJ2-1; 8 nucleotides line up with TRBD2. V gave up 9 bases and J gave up 4 bases; unmatched junction bases: 8. Germline V gene sequence: CDR1 LNHDA, CDR2 SQIVND (reference sequence). The CDR3 has 14 residues. CDR3 region: CASRGGSAYNEQFF. In DNA, the CDR3 is TGTGCCAGCCGGGGGGGCTCGGCGTACAATGAGCAGTTCTTC.

The J gene is TRBJ2-5, the V gene TRBV5-4, with D unclear. Looked up from germline, CDR1 is SGHNT and CDR2 is YYREEE (reference sequence). The germline V and J ends were trimmed by 3 bases and 3 bases, with 18 bases remaining between them. The CDR3 totals 16 residues. CDR3 protein: CASSSGPKLTEETQYF. The CDR3 region has the DNA TGTGCCAGCAGCTCCGGACCGAAGCTAACAGAAGAGACCCAGTACTTC.

The rearrangement uses TRBV19 and TRBJ2-1; tentative D call: TRBD2 (5 bases). Germline-derived CDR1 and CDR2 are LNHDA and SQIVND (reference sequence). The CDR3 sequence is 15 residues long. V lost 4 bases to trimming and J lost 2 bases, with 12 bases between them. The CDR3 nucleotides read TGTGCCAGTAGTAAGTTTGACGGGGCCTACAATGAGCAGTTCTTC. Amino acids: CASSKFDGAYNEQFF.

This chain joins TRBV6-2 or TRBV6-3 and TRBJ2-1, with D perhaps TRBD2 (6 bases). The germline V gene has CDR1 MNHEY and CDR2 SVGEGT. Between the trimmed V and J ends, which lost 0 bases and 8 bases, there was a span of 11 bases. The CDR3 contains 14 residues. The CDR3 here is CASSYSEGSHEQFF. The CDR3 nucleotides are TGTGCCAGCAGTTACTCGGAGGGGTCACATGAGCAGTTCTTC.

The chain recombines TRBV6-6 with TRBJ2-1, with 8 bases fitting TRBD2. Trimming took 2 bases from V and 6 from J; bases not matched to a gene: 6. Germline values: CDR1 MNHNY, CDR2 SVGAGI (reference sequence). This CDR3 comprises 15 residues. Written as DNA, the CDR3 is TGTGCCAGCAGTTACACTAGCGGCTCTTCCAATGAGCAGTTCTTC. Amino acids: CASSYTSGSSNEQFF.

A remark on this clone: In the same sample, other DNA sequences code for this CDR3. J is TRBJ1-5 and V is TRBV10-3; D is uncertain. The CDR3 totals 13 residues. CDR1 is ENHRY, CDR2 SYGVKD, per germline. V was cut by 3 bases and J by 6 bases, with 9 bases left in between. The CDR3 region is CAISEGGSQPQHF. CDR3 coding DNA: TGTGCCATCAGTGAAGGAGGGAGTCAGCCCCAGCATTTT.

This chain joins TRBV5-1 and TRBJ1-2; a possible D gene is TRBD1 (5 bases). The CDR3 is made up of 14 amino acids. V was clipped by 4 bases and J by 3 bases, with 13 bases between them. The germline V gene encodes CDR1 SGHRS and CDR2 YFSETQ. DNA for the CDR3: TGCGCCAGCAGCCATCCGGGACTTCACTATGGCTACACCTTC. It specifies CASSHPGLHYGYTF.

The chain couples TRBV20-1 to TRBJ2-3, with D hard to call. Germline-derived CDR1 and CDR2 are DFQATT and SNEGSKA (reference sequence). Trimming took off 6 bases at V and 6 bases at J, with 10 bases between the two ends. The CDR3 loop spans 11 amino acids. The CDR3 spells CSAAVRDTQYF. The DNA for the CDR3 is TGCAGTGCCGCCGTTCGGGATACGCAGTATTTT.

This chain links TRBV4-3 with TRBJ1-2; the D is unclear. Germline V gives CDR1 LGHNA, CDR2 YSLEER. V gave up 0 bases and J gave up 4 bases, with 9 bases separating them. The CDR3 is 14 residues long. Here the CDR3 reads CASSQDVLSYGYTF. DNA for the CDR3: TGCGCCAGCAGCCAAGATGTCTTGAGCTATGGCTACACCTTC.

On this clone itself: Other nucleotide sequences in the sample specify the same CDR3. The chain carries TRBV3-1 (or the pseudogene TRBV3-2) and TRBJ2-2; 12 nucleotides line up with TRBD2. Germline V lookup: CDR1 LGHDT, CDR2 YNNKEL (reference sequence). The ends lost 1 base at V and 7 bases at J; junction bases unmatched: 13. The CDR3 covers 19 residues. The CDR3 DNA reads TGTGCCAGCAGCCAAGGATCCGGGGGTGCTAGCGGGGGGGTCGGGGAGCTGTTTTTT. Translated: CASSQGSGGASGGVGELFF.